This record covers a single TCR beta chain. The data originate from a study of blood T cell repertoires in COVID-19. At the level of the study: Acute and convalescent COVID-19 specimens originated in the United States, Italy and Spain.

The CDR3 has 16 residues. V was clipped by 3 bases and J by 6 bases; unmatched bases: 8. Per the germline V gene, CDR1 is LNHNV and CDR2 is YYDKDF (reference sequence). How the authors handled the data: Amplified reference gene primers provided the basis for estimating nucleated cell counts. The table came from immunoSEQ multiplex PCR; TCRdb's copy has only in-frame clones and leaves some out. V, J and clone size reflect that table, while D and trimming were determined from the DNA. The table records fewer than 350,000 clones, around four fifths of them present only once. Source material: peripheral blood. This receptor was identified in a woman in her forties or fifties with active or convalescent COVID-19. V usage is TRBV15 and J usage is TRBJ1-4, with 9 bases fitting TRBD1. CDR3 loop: CATSRGNRGQDEKLFF. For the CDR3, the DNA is TGTGCCACCAGCAGGGGAAACAGGGGGCAGGATGAAAAACTGTTTTTT.